This paragraph reports one T cell receptor beta chain. It was version v3.0 of the immunoSEQ assay that was run at survey level. Sequencing used immunoSEQ multiplex PCR; TCRdb keeps in-frame clones, though not all of them. The sample holds 20,000 to 25,000 clones, around 79% seen once. This entry is derived from a study of long-term antiretroviral therapy in people with HIV. The sample consisted of unsorted PBMCs, taken 1.2 years after starting antiretroviral therapy. This sequence was found in a woman aged 35 to 49 with HIV.

CDR3 loop: CASSSTGAKNIQYF. The CDR3, as DNA: TGCGCCAGCAGTTCAACCGGGGCTAAAAACATTCAGTACTTC. The chain employs TRBV10-1 and TRBJ2-4; either TRBD1 or TRBD2 may fit D (5 bases each). This CDR3 comprises 14 residues. Trimming left V 5 bases short and J 4 bases short, with 12 bases between. Germline lookup yields CDR1 WNHNN and CDR2 SYGVQD (reference sequence).